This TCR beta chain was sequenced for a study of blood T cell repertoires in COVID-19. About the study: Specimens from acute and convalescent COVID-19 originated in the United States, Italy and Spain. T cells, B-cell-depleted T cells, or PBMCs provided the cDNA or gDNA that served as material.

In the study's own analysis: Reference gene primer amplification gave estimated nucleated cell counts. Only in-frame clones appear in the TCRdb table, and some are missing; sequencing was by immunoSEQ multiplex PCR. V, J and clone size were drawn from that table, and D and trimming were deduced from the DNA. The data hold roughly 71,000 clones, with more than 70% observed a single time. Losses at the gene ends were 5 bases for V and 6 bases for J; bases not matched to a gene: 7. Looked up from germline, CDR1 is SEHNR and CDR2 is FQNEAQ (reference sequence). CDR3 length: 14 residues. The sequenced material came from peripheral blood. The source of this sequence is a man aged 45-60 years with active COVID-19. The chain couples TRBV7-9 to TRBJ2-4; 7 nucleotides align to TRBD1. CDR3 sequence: CASSPGTAGNIQYF. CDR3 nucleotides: TGTGCCAGCAGCCCGGGGACAGCTGGAAACATTCAGTACTTC.